The entry below describes one TCR beta chain. Under the authors' procedure: From reference gene primer amplification, estimates of nucleated cell counts were derived. This table comes from immunoSEQ multiplex PCR, and its TCRdb copy is limited to in-frame clones, with some not included. D and trimming were read from the DNA, whereas the V and J calls and clone size are those reported in that table. The repertoire holds some 260,000 clones, with around three quarters as singletons. These data are taken from a study of blood T cell repertoires in COVID-19. Study-wide background: Nucleic acid was either cDNA or gDNA, and it came from T cells, B-cell-depleted T cells, or PBMCs.

This CDR3 is 15 amino acids long. Germline V gene lookup returns CDR1 SGHRS and CDR2 YFSETQ. After removal of 2 bases from V and 8 bases from J, the junction contained 5 bases not matched to a gene. The clonotype comes from a woman of 80 years or more with acute or convalescent COVID-19. Sequenced input: peripheral blood. This chain connects TRBV5-1 to TRBJ2-1; 12 bases are a match to TRBD1. The CDR3 reads CASSLTGTGGDEQFF. The CDR3 DNA reads TGCGCCAGCAGCTTAACCGGGACAGGGGGCGATGAGCAGTTCTTC.